The 13 T cell receptor beta chains listed next were all sequenced from one sample in a study of regulatory T cells in long-lasting Graves disease. As for time point: newly diagnosed GD, antithyroid drugs for less than 3 months. After RNA was extracted from PBMCs, the TCR library was made from it. TCR beta libraries were built with iRepertoire HTBI primers and Arm-PCR of CDR3 regions. TCRdb analysed the multiplex PCR reads with MiXCR anew, one entry per CDR3 protein. The sample holds hundreds of thousands of distinct CDR3 sequences, about 15% seen once. These data also formed part of another study, on T cells in Graves' hyperthyroidism and ophthalmopathy.

Sequencing was performed on peripheral blood mononuclear cells (PBMCs), taken at new diagnosis, from a patient treated with antithyroid drugs. The origin of the receptors is a woman in her twenties or thirties with Graves disease.

This clonotype showed up many times. V usage is TRBV6-1 and J usage is TRBJ2-7; D gene ambiguous. Trimming took 1 base from V and 3 from J, leaving 4 bases between them. CDR3 length: 12 residues. Germline V gives CDR1 MNHNS, CDR2 SASEGT. In nucleotides, the CDR3 is TGTGCCAGCAGTGAAGGTGGCTACGAGCAGTACTTC. Translated: CASSEGGYEQYF.

This clonotype was counted many times. This chain joins TRBV7-3 and TRBJ2-2, with 7 positions matching TRBD2. The CDR3 has 17 amino acids. CDR1 SGHTA and CDR2 FQGTGA come from the germline V gene. Trimming took 1 base from V and 0 from J; bases not matched to a gene: 5. CDR3 DNA: TGTGCCAGCAGCTTAATGCGGGAGCGCTCGAACACCGGGGAGCTGTTTTTT. It encodes CASSLMRERSNTGELFF.

This clonotype has at least ten counts. CDR3: CASSLLRLGEQFF. CDR3 DNA: TGTGCCAGCAGTTTACTCCGTTTGGGAGAGCAGTTCTTC. The V call is TRBV12-3 or TRBV12-4, the J call TRBJ2-1, with D uncertain. CDR3 length: 13 amino acids. V was clipped by 2 bases and J by 10 bases, with 12 bases between them.

This clonotype was observed a handful of times. The CDR3 DNA is TGTGCCTGGTCCCGACAGGGAAAGTATCAGCCCCAGCATTTT. This encodes CAWSRQGKYQPQHF. V gene TRBV30 combines with J gene TRBJ1-5; 7 nucleotides line up with TRBD1. The CDR3 extends over 14 amino acids. The germline V gene encodes CDR1 GTSNPN and CDR2 SVGIG (reference sequence). The V and J ends lost 5 bases and 5 bases, in that order; junction bases with no gene match: 9.

Details on this clonotype: A single base separates this from a much larger clone, so it may be a read error. The chain joins TRBV6-2 or TRBV6-3 to TRBJ2-2; D not certain. The CDR3 contains 16 residues. V lost 5 bases and J 4 bases, leaving 17 bases between the germline ends. From germline, CDR1 is MNHEY and CDR2 SVGEGT. The CDR3 region has the DNA TGTGCCAGCAGTCCTACTGGCTCCAGTGGCACCGGGGAGCTGTTTTTT. Its protein is CASSPTGSSGTGELFF.

This clonotype was counted many times. This chain connects TRBV28 to TRBJ1-2, with TRBD1 matching 7 bases. V shed 4 bases, J shed 5 bases, and the junction held 7 bases outside the gene matches. The CDR3 extends over 14 amino acids. Germline CDR1 and CDR2: MDHEN and SYDVKM. The CDR3 bases are TGTGCCAGCAGTTCGGGACAGCCTCAATATGGCTACACCTTC. Translating gives CASSSGQPQYGYTF.

The V call is TRBV19, the J call TRBJ1-2, with D possibly being TRBD1 (5 bases). Germline V gene sequence: CDR1 LNHDA, CDR2 SQIVND (reference sequence). Trimming took off 6 bases at V and 0 bases at J, with 17 bases between the two ends. The CDR3 consists of 16 residues. This CDR3 reads CASSREPGPTNYGYTF. The CDR3 nucleotides are TGTGCCAGTAGCCGAGAGCCAGGGCCTACTAACTATGGCTACACCTTC.

The table lists this clonotype with many counts. V is TRBV5-1 and J is TRBJ2-2; D uncertain. The CDR3 spans 16 residues. Germline CDR1 and CDR2: SGHRS and YFSETQ. With 2 bases removed from V and 1 base from J, the gap between germline ends came to 12 bases. The CDR3 sequence: CASSLRAALNTGELFF. The CDR3 DNA sequence: TGCGCCAGCAGCTTAAGGGCGGCGCTGAACACCGGGGAGCTGTTTTTT. Full variable domain (rest looked up from reference TRBV5-1 and TRBJ2-2): KAGVTQTPRYLIKTRGQQVTLSCSPISGHRSVSWYQQTPGQGLQFLFEYFSETQRNKGNFPGRFSGRQFSNSRSEMNVSTLELGDSALYLCASSLRAALNTGELFFGEGSRLTVL.

The gene calls are TRBV9 and TRBJ2-7, with D possibly TRBD2 on 7 matching bases. The CDR3 spans 14 residues. The V end was cut by 0 bases, the J end by 7 bases, with 14 bases between. Germline V gene data show CDR1 as SGDLS and CDR2 as YYNGEE. Written as DNA, the CDR3 is TGTGCCAGCAGCGTAGCGGGGGGCTCTGGGGAGCAGTACTTC. Its protein product is CASSVAGGSGEQYF.

This clonotype was seen many times. V is TRBV3-1 and J is TRBJ2-7, with TRBD2 as a possible D gene (6 bases). This CDR3 comprises 14 residues. V shed 4 bases and J shed 2 bases, with 12 bases lying between them. Germline assignment: CDR1 LGHDT and CDR2 YNNKEL (reference sequence). The CDR3 coding sequence is TGTGCCAGCAGCCCCTCTCTAGCGACCTACGAGCAGTACTTC. This codes for CASSPSLATYEQYF.

Only a few counts were recorded for this clonotype. The V gene is TRBV18, the J gene TRBJ1-5; the D is unclear. Germline CDR1 is KGHSH and CDR2 is LQKENI. With 5 bases removed from V and 2 bases from J, the gap between germline ends came to 13 bases. There are 15 residues in the CDR3. CDR3 bases: TGTGCCAGCTCAGGGGTTTCAGGCGGCAATCAGCCCCAGCATTTT. Encoded protein: CASSGVSGGNQPQHF.

This clonotype was found many times. V and J are TRBV7-9 and TRBJ1-1; D gene uncertain. CDR1 SEHNR and CDR2 FQNEAQ come from the germline V gene (reference sequence). The CDR3 runs 13 residues. Trimming took off 5 bases at V and 8 bases at J, with 15 bases between the two ends. CDR3 amino acids: CASSPESRREAFF. The DNA for the CDR3 is TGTGCCAGCAGCCCCGAATCGAGGCGGGAAGCTTTCTTT.

The chain recombines TRBV5-4 with TRBJ2-5, with 8 bases fitting TRBD1. Germline-derived CDR1 and CDR2 are SGHNT and YYREEE (reference sequence). The CDR3 has 14 amino acids. V lost 5 bases and J lost 2; bases outside the gene matches: 5. DNA of the CDR3: TGTGCCAGCAGTCATAGGGACAGGCAAGAGACCCAGTACTTC. Amino acids: CASSHRDRQETQYF.